This TCR beta chain was sequenced during a study of blood T cell repertoires in COVID-19. Whole-study context: The study drew acute and convalescent COVID-19 samples from the United States, Italy and Spain. PBMCs, B-cell-depleted T cells, or T cells were the source of the cDNA or gDNA that made up the material.

Authors' methods: Estimated nucleated cell counts came from reference gene primer amplification. Only in-frame clones appear in the TCRdb table, and some are missing; sequencing was by immunoSEQ multiplex PCR. The DNA gave D and trimming, while V, J and clone size come from that table. Among about 250,000 clones, approximately 82% were seen once, and the ten largest hold roughly 9.4%. The V gene's germline CDR1 is GTSNPN and CDR2 SVGIG (reference sequence). The CDR3 loop spans 14 amino acids. Deletions cut 6 bases from V and 4 bases from J, with 19 bases between. The chain uses TRBV30 and TRBJ2-7; a weak D match, TRBD2 (5 bases). Material for sequencing was peripheral blood. The source is a man aged 40-49 years with active or convalescent COVID-19. The DNA of the CDR3 is TGTGCCTGCGACGGGATGGCTAGCCGGTACGAGCAGTACTTC. Protein product: CACDGMASRYEQYF. The full variable domain, with the rest looked up from reference TRBV30 and TRBJ2-7, is SQTIHQWPATLVQPVGSPLSLECTVEGTSNPNLYWYRQAAGRGLQLLFYSVGIGQISSEVPQNLSASRPQDRQFILSSKKLLLSDSGFYLCACDGMASRYEQYFGPGTRLTVT.